This TCR beta chain was sequenced in a study of T cell responses to AZD1222 COVID-19 vaccine. Study observations and caveats: CD4 TCRs covered the whole spike, strongest at regions 160-218 and 743-854.

Data came from immunoSEQ multiplex PCR; TCRdb stores just in-frame clones and leaves some out. The sample carries 180,000 or so clones, 85% to 90% recorded once. As for this clone: The antigen is unknown.

This receptor was obtained from an adult who received the MenACWY meningococcal vaccine as a control. Sequencing used peripheral blood, obtained 28 days after the second dose of the MenACWY control vaccine.

CDR3 in amino acids: CASSLAPGGNNEQFF. DNA for the CDR3: TGTGCCAGCAGCTTAGCCCCGGGAGGGAACAATGAGCAGTTCTTC. The V and J genes are TRBV7-2 and TRBJ2-1; TRBD2 agrees at 8 bases. This CDR3 contains 15 residues. V trimming: 0 bases; J trimming: 5 bases; junction bases outside the gene matches: 3. The germline CDR1 and CDR2 sequences are SGHTA and FQGNSA. Full variable domain (missing parts from reference TRBV7-2 and TRBJ2-1): GAGVSQSPSNKVTEKGKDVELRCDPISGHTALYWYRQSLGQGLEFLIYFQGNSAPDKSGLPSDRFSAERTGGSVSTLTIQRTQQEDSAVYLCASSLAPGGNNEQFFGPGTRLTVL.